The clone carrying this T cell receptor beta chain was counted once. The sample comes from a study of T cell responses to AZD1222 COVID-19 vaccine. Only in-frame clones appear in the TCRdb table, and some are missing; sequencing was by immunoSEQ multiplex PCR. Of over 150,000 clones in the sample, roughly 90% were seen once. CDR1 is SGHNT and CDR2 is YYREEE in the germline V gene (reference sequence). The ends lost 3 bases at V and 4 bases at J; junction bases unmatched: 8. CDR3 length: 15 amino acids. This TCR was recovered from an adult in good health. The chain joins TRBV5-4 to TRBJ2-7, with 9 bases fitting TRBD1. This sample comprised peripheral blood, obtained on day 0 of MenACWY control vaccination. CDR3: CASSSNRDRVYEQYF. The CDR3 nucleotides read TGTGCCAGCAGCTCGAACAGGGACAGGGTATACGAGCAGTACTTC.